These 20 T cell receptor beta chains originate from one sample sequenced in a study of cytomegalovirus exposure and HLA in healthy donors. Primers: 60 Vbeta forward and 13 Jbeta reverse. TCRdb's table, derived via immunoSEQ multiplex PCR, lists solely in-frame clones and lacks some. Among over 200,000 clones listed, 85% were seen once. Sequencing was done on a sample of PBMCs. These receptor sequences come from a human donor in good health.

The chain has TRBV4-1 and TRBJ1-3; D remains unclear. The CDR3 spans 17 residues. Germline CDR1 MGHRA, CDR2 YSYEKL. V dropped 4 bases and J dropped 0 bases, with 16 bases sitting between them. In DNA, the CDR3 is TGCGCCAGCAGCCGCGAAGACACCCTGAGCTCTGGAAACACCATATATTTT. Its translation is CASSREDTLSSGNTIYF.

The chain joins TRBV28 to TRBJ1-2, with D possibly matching TRBD1 (5 bases). The ends were cut back, 7 bases at V and 5 bases at J, with 17 bases in the middle. The CDR3 runs 14 residues. The germline V gene encodes CDR1 MDHEN and CDR2 SYDVKM. CDR3 loop: CASTRTAKGYGYTF. The DNA for the CDR3 is TGTGCCAGCACCAGGACGGCCAAGGGGTATGGCTACACCTTC.

CDR3 protein: CASSYPTGQGNIQYF. DNA for the CDR3: TGTGCCAGCAGTTATCCGACGGGACAGGGAAACATTCAGTACTTC. The rearrangement uses TRBV6-5 and TRBJ2-4, with TRBD1 matching over 9 bases. The germline V gene has CDR1 MNHEY and CDR2 SVGAGI. This CDR3 has 15 residues. J was trimmed by 6 bases and V by 3 bases; bases with no gene match: 6.

The rearrangement joins TRBV5-6 to TRBJ2-3; possible D gene TRBD2, 5 bases. The CDR3 length is 17 residues. Trimming pared 2 bases from V and 4 bases from J, leaving 20 bases between. Germline V gene lookup returns CDR1 SGHDT and CDR2 YYEEEE. The CDR3 bases are TGTGCCAGCAGCTTTCTGGTCCGGCTAGCCGAACCAGATACGCAGTATTTT. It codes for CASSFLVRLAEPDTQYF. Full variable domain (outside the CDR3, taken from reference TRBV5-6 and TRBJ2-3): DAGVTQSPTHLIKTRGQQVTLRCSPKSGHDTVSWYQQALGQGPQFIFQYYEEEERQRGNFPDRFSGHQFPNYSSELNVNALLLGDSALYLCASSFLVRLAEPDTQYFGPGTRLTVL.

This clone was seen a single time. This chain links TRBV4-1 with TRBJ2-3, with D possibly matching TRBD2 (5 bases). CDR3 size: 19 residues. The germline gives CDR1 MGHRA, CDR2 YSYEKL. The ends were cut back, 0 bases at V and 7 bases at J, with 26 bases in the middle. The CDR3 sequence is CASSQDPRAVYTRTNTQYF. DNA of the CDR3: TGCGCCAGCAGCCAAGACCCCCGAGCGGTGTATACGCGCACGAATACGCAGTATTTT.

V gene TRBV7-9 combines with J gene TRBJ2-3; a possible D gene is TRBD2 (6 bases). Germline V gene lookup returns CDR1 SEHNR and CDR2 FQNEAQ (reference sequence). Trimming took off 1 base at V and 4 bases at J, with 18 bases between the two ends. The CDR3 totals 17 residues. CDR3 region: CASSLVVRKGGADTQYF. Written as DNA, the CDR3 is TGTGCCAGCAGCTTAGTCGTCCGAAAGGGAGGAGCAGATACGCAGTATTTT.

Here the CDR3 reads CASSNSWSSGNTIYF. Written as DNA, the CDR3 is TGTGCCAGCAGTAATTCATGGAGCTCTGGAAACACCATATATTTT. The rearrangement joins TRBV6-5 to TRBJ1-3, with D uncertain. The CDR3 consists of 15 residues. Between the trimmed V and J ends, which lost 5 bases and 0 bases, there was a span of 11 bases. Germline V gene lookup returns CDR1 MNHEY and CDR2 SVGAGI.

The V and J genes are TRBV5-4 and TRBJ2-5; 9 positions agree with TRBD2. Per the germline V gene, CDR1 is SGHNT and CDR2 is YYREEE (reference sequence). The trim removed 4 bases at V and 5 bases at J, leaving 15 bases unmatched. The CDR3 contains 17 residues. In nucleotides, the CDR3 is TGTGCCAGCAGCCCCGGCGGGGTGGCGGGAGGGAAGGAGACCCAGTACTTC. This gives the protein CASSPGGVAGGKETQYF.

The chain uses TRBV19 and TRBJ2-7; D is unclear. V shed 4 bases and J shed 2 bases, with 3 bases lying between them. CDR3 size: 11 residues. Germline-derived CDR1 and CDR2 are LNHDA and SQIVND (reference sequence). CDR3: CASSTTYEQYF. The DNA of the CDR3 is TGTGCCAGTAGTACCACCTACGAGCAGTACTTC.

This chain uses TRBV6-6 with TRBJ1-1; 7 bases agree with TRBD1. Trimming took 4 bases from V and 1 from J; bases not matched to a gene: 6. CDR3 length equals 15 residues. The germline V gene encodes CDR1 MNHNY and CDR2 SVGAGI (reference sequence). The CDR3 loop reads CASSWRTGPNTEAFF. The DNA of the CDR3 is TGTGCCAGCAGTTGGAGGACAGGACCGAACACTGAAGCTTTCTTT.

A single count supports this clone. The chain carries TRBV7-3 and TRBJ2-2; tentative D call: TRBD2 (5 bases). V dropped 0 bases and J dropped 1 base, with 9 bases sitting between them. Germline lookup yields CDR1 SGHTA and CDR2 FQGTGA. The CDR3 spans 16 residues. CDR3 protein: CASSLTVAQNTGELFF. The CDR3 nucleotides are TGTGCCAGCAGCTTAACGGTAGCGCAGAACACCGGGGAGCTGTTTTTT. Together with reference TRBV7-3 and TRBJ2-2, the CDR3 gives the full variable domain: GAGVSQTPSNKVTEKGKYVELRCDPISGHTALYWYRQSLGQGPEFLIYFQGTGAADDSGLPNDRFFAVRPEGSVSTLKIQRTERGDSAVYLCASSLTVAQNTGELFFGEGSRLTVL.

V usage is TRBV5-1 and J usage is TRBJ2-1, with 9 bases matching TRBD2. The CDR3 runs to 15 residues. Germline trimming cut 1 base from V and 12 bases from J; bases unmatched to any gene: 11. Germline-derived CDR1 and CDR2 are SGHRS and YFSETQ. CDR3 loop: CASSLSVAGGPSQFF. The DNA of the CDR3 is TGCGCCAGCAGCTTGTCGGTCGCGGGAGGGCCCTCGCAGTTCTTC.

The J gene is TRBJ1-5, the V gene TRBV6-1; no clear D gene. Germline-derived CDR1 and CDR2 are MNHNS and SASEGT. The CDR3 is 14 amino acids. Trimming removed 1 base from V and 0 bases from J, with 4 bases in between. CDR3 nucleotide sequence: TGTGCCAGCAGTGAAGATTATAGCAATCAGCCCCAGCATTTT. This codes for CASSEDYSNQPQHF.

The chain is built from TRBV5-4 and TRBJ2-7; 8 bases fit TRBD1. Germline loops: CDR1 SGHNT, CDR2 YYREEE (reference sequence). V lost 4 bases and J lost 2; bases outside the gene matches: 5. This CDR3 comprises 14 residues. The CDR3, as DNA: TGTGCCAGCAGCACCGGACAGGGCGCCTACGAGCAGTACTTC. Amino acids: CASSTGQGAYEQYF.

This clone was seen only once. The chain has TRBV7-8 and TRBJ1-4, with 9 bases matching TRBD1. V trimming: 5 bases; J trimming: 8 bases; junction bases outside the gene matches: 3. Germline V gene sequence: CDR1 SGHVS, CDR2 FQNEAQ. CDR3 length equals 13 residues. In nucleotides, the CDR3 is TGTGCCAGCAGCCGGGACAGGGAGGAAAAACTGTTTTTT. Translating it yields CASSRDREEKLFF.

Note on this clone: Compared with germline, one end of the junction differs, possibly owing to a read error. This chain uses TRBV7-7 with TRBJ2-7; 9 bases agree with TRBD2. The CDR3 loop spans 15 amino acids. Germline lookup yields CDR1 SSHAT and CDR2 FNYEAQ (reference sequence). The CDR3 nucleotides read TGTGCTAGCAGCTTAGCTAGCGGGAATTCCTACGAGCAGTACTTC. It specifies CASSLASGNSYEQYF.

V usage is TRBV2 and J usage is TRBJ2-7; D is perhaps TRBD2 (5 bases). The CDR3 is 15 amino acids. The V and J ends lost 4 bases and 2 bases respectively, with 15 bases between them. Germline V lookup: CDR1 SNHLY, CDR2 FYNNEI. In DNA form, the CDR3 reads TGTGCCAGCAGTGTGACGGGAACGGTCCCCTACGAGCAGTACTTC. Protein product: CASSVTGTVPYEQYF.

This clone was detected only a few times. This sequence joins TRBV10-2 and TRBJ2-3, with 8 nucleotides matching TRBD2. CDR3 size: 15 residues. Germline V lookup: CDR1 WSHSY, CDR2 SAAADI. The ends lost 3 bases at V and 2 bases at J; junction bases unmatched: 4. Here the CDR3 DNA reads TGCGCCAGCAGTGATCCGGGAGGGTCCACAGATACGCAGTATTTT. Its translation is CASSDPGGSTDTQYF.

This sequence joins TRBV4-1 and TRBJ2-7; TRBD2 matches 10 bases. The germline CDR1 and CDR2 sequences are MGHRA and YSYEKL. The CDR3 runs to 18 residues. Unmatched junction bases numbered 13, after V lost 0 bases and J lost 5 bases. CDR3 region: CASSQDSASGSRRHEQYF. The CDR3 DNA sequence: TGCGCCAGCAGCCAAGATTCCGCTAGCGGGAGTAGGCGGCACGAGCAGTACTTC.

The V gene is TRBV9, the J gene TRBJ2-3; 8 nucleotides agree with TRBD2. Trimming cost V 3 bases and J 3 bases; bases outside gene matches: 6. Germline assignment: CDR1 SGDLS and CDR2 YYNGEE. This CDR3 region has 15 residues. The CDR3 loop is CASSGGGLGTDTQYF. CDR3 coding DNA: TGTGCCAGCAGCGGCGGGGGACTAGGTACAGATACGCAGTATTTT.